The 14 T cell receptor beta chains reported below all come from one sample, sequenced in a study of early T cells in non-severe SARS-CoV-2 infection. TCRdb passed the 5' RACE reads through MiXCR, listing each CDR3 protein once. This sample carries about 83,000 distinct CDR3 sequences, around 12% of them seen once, and the ten largest clones take 5% to 8%. What was sequenced was whole blood. Receptors were obtained from an adult who was a healthcare worker with PCR-confirmed SARS-CoV-2 infection or an uninfected control (not recorded which).

This clonotype was detected only a few times. The chain is built from TRBV7-9 and TRBJ1-4, with a tentative D call TRBD1 (6 bases). V was trimmed by 2 bases and J by 8 bases, leaving 12 bases between them. The CDR3 runs 14 residues. Germline CDR1 SEHNR, CDR2 FQNEAQ (reference sequence). CDR3 coding DNA: TGTGCCAGCAGCTTACCCAGGGGAAAGGAAAAACTGTTTTTT. It yields the protein CASSLPRGKEKLFF.

CDR3 sequence (DNA): TGTGCCAGCAGCTCCAGCTACACCGGGGAGCTGTTTTTT. This encodes CASSSSYTGELFF. The chain uses TRBV7-3 and TRBJ2-2; D uncertain. The CDR3 has 13 amino acids. CDR1 and CDR2 from the germline V gene are SGHTA and FQGTGA. The germline V and J ends were trimmed by 4 bases and 3 bases, with 6 bases remaining between them.

There are many counts of this clonotype. The rearrangement joins TRBV5-4 to TRBJ1-1; TRBD1 matches 9 bases. This CDR3 comprises 15 residues. With V trimmed by 3 bases and J by 3 bases, 6 bases remained unmatched. CDR1 and CDR2 (germline): SGHNT, YYREEE (reference sequence). CDR3 loop: CASSSGGQGDTEAFF. CDR3 DNA sequence: TGTGCCAGCAGCTCGGGGGGACAGGGCGACACTGAAGCTTTCTTT.

This chain connects TRBV15 to TRBJ2-1; D is ambiguous. The length of the CDR3 is 15 residues. CDR1 LNHNV and CDR2 YYDKDF come from the germline V gene (reference sequence). V was pared by 5 bases and J by 0 bases, with 11 bases between. CDR3 in DNA: TGTGCCACCAGCGGACCGGAGAGCTCCTACAATGAGCAGTTCTTC. It specifies CATSGPESSYNEQFF.

The chain joins TRBV7-3 to TRBJ2-1, with D possibly matching TRBD1 (6 bases). This CDR3 is built from 15 residues. Looked up from germline, CDR1 is SGHTA and CDR2 is FQGTGA. Deletions cut 5 bases from V and 2 bases from J, with 13 bases between. CDR3 nucleotide sequence: TGTGCCAGCAGCGTCGAGACAGGAACCTACAATGAGCAGTTCTTC. Translating it yields CASSVETGTYNEQFF.

This clonotype was seen repeatedly, ten times or more. V and J are TRBV20-1 and TRBJ2-4, with no clear D. Germline V gene lookup returns CDR1 DFQATT and CDR2 SNEGSKA (reference sequence). V lost 0 bases and J lost 6, with 9 bases in between. The CDR3 consists of 13 residues. The CDR3 is CSARDFKGNIQYF. For the CDR3, the DNA is TGCAGTGCTAGAGATTTTAAGGGAAACATTCAGTACTTC.

This chain uses TRBV20-1 with TRBJ2-7; 14 positions match TRBD2. This CDR3 is 14 amino acids long. Germline trimming cut 5 bases from V and 4 bases from J; bases unmatched to any gene: 4. The V gene's germline CDR1 is DFQATT and CDR2 SNEGSKA (reference sequence). DNA of the CDR3: TGCAGTGCTTTCCGGACTAGCGGGAGGTACGAGCAGTACTTC. Translation gives CSAFRTSGRYEQYF.

This clonotype was recorded many times. The genes are TRBV6-2 or TRBV6-3 and TRBJ2-1; 8 bases agree with TRBD1. CDR3 length: 14 amino acids. J lost 4 bases, V lost 7 bases, and 6 bases had no gene match. The germline CDR1 and CDR2 sequences are MNHEY and SVGEGT. CDR3 in amino acids: CASIRQGSYNEQFF. The CDR3 DNA sequence: TGTGCCAGCATCCGACAGGGGAGTTACAATGAGCAGTTCTTC.

The chain has TRBV2 and TRBJ1-1; 7 positions agree with TRBD1. This CDR3 contains 13 residues. With V trimmed by 1 base and J by 4 bases, 0 bases remained unmatched. Germline CDR1 is SNHLY and CDR2 is FYNNEI. CDR3 amino acids: CASSEDRGTEAFF. The CDR3 DNA reads TGTGCCAGCAGTGAAGACAGGGGCACTGAAGCTTTCTTT.

The chain recombines TRBV6-5 with TRBJ1-1, with D possibly matching TRBD1 (5 bases). The CDR3 runs to 16 residues. Trimming left V 2 bases short and J 3 bases short, with 16 bases between. CDR1 and CDR2 from the germline V gene are MNHEY and SVGAGI. CDR3 coding DNA: TGTGCCAGCAGTTACGGCCACGGGACGGGAGACACTGAAGCTTTCTTT. It yields the protein CASSYGHGTGDTEAFF.

This clonotype was observed at least ten times. J is TRBJ2-5 and V is TRBV20-1, with D hard to call. CDR3 length: 14 residues. Per the germline V gene, CDR1 is DFQATT and CDR2 is SNEGSKA (reference sequence). Trimming left V 3 bases short and J 5 bases short, with 16 bases between. The CDR3 loop reads CSARLLQNAETQYF. The CDR3 nucleotides are TGCAGTGCTAGGTTACTTCAAAACGCGGAGACCCAGTACTTC.

This clonotype was observed many times. The rearrangement joins TRBV6-2 or TRBV6-3 to TRBJ1-2; possibly TRBD1 for D (6 bases). V lost 0 bases to trimming and J lost 4 bases, with 21 bases between them. The length of the CDR3 is 18 residues. Germline V gives CDR1 MNHEY, CDR2 SVGEGT. CDR3 DNA sequence: TGTGCCAGCAGTTACTCGAGGACAGCTAGATCCGGTATCTATGGCTACACCTTC. It translates to CASSYSRTARSGIYGYTF.

At least ten counts were recorded for this clonotype. J is TRBJ1-4 and V is TRBV12-3 or TRBV12-4; possibly TRBD1 for D (6 bases). Trimming took off 8 bases at V and 10 bases at J, with 17 bases between the two ends. This CDR3 comprises 13 residues. CDR3 sequence (DNA): TGTGCCAGCCAGTTTATACAGGGAGGAAAACTGTTTTTT. It codes for CASQFIQGGKLFF.

This clonotype was detected a few times. The rearrangement uses TRBV7-2 and TRBJ2-5, with TRBD2 identical over 11 bases. This CDR3 region has 17 residues. Germline V CDR1 and CDR2: SGHTA, FQGNSA. V shed 3 bases and J 4 bases; nucleotides not matched to a gene: 10. The CDR3 sequence: CASSFRGLAEVPETQYF. CDR3 sequence (DNA): TGTGCCAGCAGCTTCCGGGGACTAGCGGAGGTCCCAGAGACCCAGTACTTC.